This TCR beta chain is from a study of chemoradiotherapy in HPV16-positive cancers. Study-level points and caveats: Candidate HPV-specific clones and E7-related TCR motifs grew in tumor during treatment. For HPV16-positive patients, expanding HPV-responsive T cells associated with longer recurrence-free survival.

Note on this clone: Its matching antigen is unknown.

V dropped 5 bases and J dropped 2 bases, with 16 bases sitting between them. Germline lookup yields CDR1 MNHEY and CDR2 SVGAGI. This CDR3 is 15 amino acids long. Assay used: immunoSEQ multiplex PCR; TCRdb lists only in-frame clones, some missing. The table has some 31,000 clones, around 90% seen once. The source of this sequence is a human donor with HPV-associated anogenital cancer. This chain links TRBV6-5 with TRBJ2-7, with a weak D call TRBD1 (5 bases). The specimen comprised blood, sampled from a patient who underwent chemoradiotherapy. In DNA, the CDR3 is TGTGCCAGCAGTAACACAGGAATTTTCGCCTACGAGCAGTACTTC. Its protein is CASSNTGIFAYEQYF.